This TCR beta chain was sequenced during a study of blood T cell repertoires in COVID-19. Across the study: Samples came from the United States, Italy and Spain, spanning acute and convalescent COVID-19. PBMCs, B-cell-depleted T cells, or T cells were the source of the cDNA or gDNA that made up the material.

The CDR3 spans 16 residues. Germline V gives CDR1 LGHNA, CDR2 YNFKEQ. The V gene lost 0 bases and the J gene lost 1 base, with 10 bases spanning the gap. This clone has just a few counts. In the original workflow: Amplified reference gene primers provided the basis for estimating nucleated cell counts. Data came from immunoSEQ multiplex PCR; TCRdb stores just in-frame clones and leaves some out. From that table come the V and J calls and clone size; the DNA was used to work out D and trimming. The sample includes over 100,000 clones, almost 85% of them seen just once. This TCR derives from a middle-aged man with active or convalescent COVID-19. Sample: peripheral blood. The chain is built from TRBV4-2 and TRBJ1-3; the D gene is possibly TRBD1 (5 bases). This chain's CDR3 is CASSQDRAGSGNTIYF. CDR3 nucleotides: TGTGCCAGCAGCCAAGACAGGGCCGGTTCTGGAAACACCATATATTTT.